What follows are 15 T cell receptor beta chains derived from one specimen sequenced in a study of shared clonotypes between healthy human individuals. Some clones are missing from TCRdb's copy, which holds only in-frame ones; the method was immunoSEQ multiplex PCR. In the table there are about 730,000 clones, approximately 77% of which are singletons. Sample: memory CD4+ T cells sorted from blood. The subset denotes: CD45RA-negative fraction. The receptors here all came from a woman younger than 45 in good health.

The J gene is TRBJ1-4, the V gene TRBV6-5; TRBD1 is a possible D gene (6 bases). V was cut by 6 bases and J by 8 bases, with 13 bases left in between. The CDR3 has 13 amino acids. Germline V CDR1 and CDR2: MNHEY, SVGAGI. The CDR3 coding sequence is TGTGCCAGCAGCTCCGGACAGACAGAAAAACTGTTTTTT. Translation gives CASSSGQTEKLFF.

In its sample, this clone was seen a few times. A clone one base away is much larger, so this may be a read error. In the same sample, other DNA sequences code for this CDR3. Here the CDR3 reads CASSSGQGDGNTIYF. The CDR3 DNA sequence: TGTGCCAGCAGCTCTGGACAGGGGGATGGAAACACCATATATTTT. The chain has TRBV28 and TRBJ1-3, with 10 bases matching TRBD1. With 6 bases clipped from V and 3 bases from J, the junction kept 5 bases outside the gene matches. There are 15 residues in the CDR3. Germline-derived CDR1 and CDR2 are MDHEN and SYDVKM.

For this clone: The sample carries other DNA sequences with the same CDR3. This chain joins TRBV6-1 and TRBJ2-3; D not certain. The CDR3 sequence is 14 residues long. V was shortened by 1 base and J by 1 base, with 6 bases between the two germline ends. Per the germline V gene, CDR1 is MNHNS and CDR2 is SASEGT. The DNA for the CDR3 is TGTGCCAGCAGTGAAGGTGCAGGCACAGATACGCAGTATTTT. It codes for CASSEGAGTDTQYF.

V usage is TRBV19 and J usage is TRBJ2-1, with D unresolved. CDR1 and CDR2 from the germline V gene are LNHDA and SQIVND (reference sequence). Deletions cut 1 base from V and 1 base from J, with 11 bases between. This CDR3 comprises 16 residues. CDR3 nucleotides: TGTGCCAGTAGTATAGGGTACGTCGGGTCCTACAATGAGCAGTTCTTC. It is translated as CASSIGYVGSYNEQFF. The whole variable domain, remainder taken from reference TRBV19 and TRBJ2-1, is DGGITQSPKYLFRKEGQNVTLSCEQNLNHDAMYWYRQDPGQGLRLIYYSQIVNDFQKGDIAEGYSVSREKKESFPLTVTSAQKNPTAFYLCASSIGYVGSYNEQFFGPGTRLTVL.

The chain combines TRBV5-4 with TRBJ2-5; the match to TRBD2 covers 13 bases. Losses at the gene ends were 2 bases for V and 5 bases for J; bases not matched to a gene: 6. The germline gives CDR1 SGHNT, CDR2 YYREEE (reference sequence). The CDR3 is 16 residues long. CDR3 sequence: CASSLALAGGSETQYF. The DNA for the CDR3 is TGTGCCAGCAGCTTAGCACTAGCGGGAGGGTCTGAGACCCAGTACTTC.

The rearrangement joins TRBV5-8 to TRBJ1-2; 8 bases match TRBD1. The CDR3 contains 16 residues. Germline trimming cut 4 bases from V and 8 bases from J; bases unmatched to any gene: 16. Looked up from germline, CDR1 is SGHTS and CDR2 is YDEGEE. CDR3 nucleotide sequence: TGTGCCAGCAGCCCCTGGCAGGGGGCGTTAGTGGAGGGCTACACCTTC. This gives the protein CASSPWQGALVEGYTF.

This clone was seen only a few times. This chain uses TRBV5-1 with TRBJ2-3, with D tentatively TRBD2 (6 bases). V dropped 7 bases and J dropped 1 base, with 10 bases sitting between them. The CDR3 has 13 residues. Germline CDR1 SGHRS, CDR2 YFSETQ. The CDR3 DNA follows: TGCGCCAGCGAAGCTAGCGGCACAGATACGCAGTATTTT. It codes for CASEASGTDTQYF. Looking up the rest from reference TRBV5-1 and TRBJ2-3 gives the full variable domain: KAGVTQTPRYLIKTRGQQVTLSCSPISGHRSVSWYQQTPGQGLQFLFEYFSETQRNKGNFPGRFSGRQFSNSRSEMNVSTLELGDSALYLCASEASGTDTQYFGPGTRLTVL.

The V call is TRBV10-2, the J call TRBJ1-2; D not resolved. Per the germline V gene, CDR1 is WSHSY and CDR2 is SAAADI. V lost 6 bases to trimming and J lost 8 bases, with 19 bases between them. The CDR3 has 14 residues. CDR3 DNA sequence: TGCGCCAGCAGCATCATGGACCTACCCCGGGGCTACACCTTC. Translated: CASSIMDLPRGYTF.

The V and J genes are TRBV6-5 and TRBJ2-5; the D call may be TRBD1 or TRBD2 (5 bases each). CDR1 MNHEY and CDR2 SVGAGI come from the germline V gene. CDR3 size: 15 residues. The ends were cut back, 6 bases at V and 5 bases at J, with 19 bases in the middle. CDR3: CASRPGAGYAETQYF. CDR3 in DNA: TGTGCCAGCAGGCCCGGGGCGGGCTATGCGGAGACCCAGTACTTC.

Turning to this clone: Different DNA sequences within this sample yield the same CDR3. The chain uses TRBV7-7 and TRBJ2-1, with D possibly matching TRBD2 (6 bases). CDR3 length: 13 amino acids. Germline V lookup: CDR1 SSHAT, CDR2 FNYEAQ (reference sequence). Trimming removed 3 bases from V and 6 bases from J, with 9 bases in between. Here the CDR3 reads CASSLGGGNEQFF. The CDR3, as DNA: TGTGCCAGCAGCTTGGGAGGAGGCAATGAGCAGTTCTTC.

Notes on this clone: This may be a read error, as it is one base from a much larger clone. CDR3 nucleotide sequence: TGTGCCAGCAGCCCGACTAGCGGGAGCACAGATACGCAGTATTTT. This encodes CASSPTSGSTDTQYF. This chain links TRBV7-1 with TRBJ2-3; 10 bases agree with TRBD2. TRBV7-1 is treated as an ORF (open reading frame) with a function not yet certain. Trimming took 5 bases from V and 0 from J; bases not matched to a gene: 2. The CDR3 has 15 amino acids.

In DNA form, the CDR3 reads TGTGCCAGCAGTGTTTGGGGACAGGGAAACAATCAGCCCCAGCATTTT. It encodes CASSVWGQGNNQPQHF. The V and J genes are TRBV6-1 and TRBJ1-5, with 9 nucleotides matching TRBD1. V shed 4 bases, J shed 3 bases, and the junction held 7 bases outside the gene matches. The CDR3 is 16 amino acids. Germline V gene lookup returns CDR1 MNHNS and CDR2 SASEGT.

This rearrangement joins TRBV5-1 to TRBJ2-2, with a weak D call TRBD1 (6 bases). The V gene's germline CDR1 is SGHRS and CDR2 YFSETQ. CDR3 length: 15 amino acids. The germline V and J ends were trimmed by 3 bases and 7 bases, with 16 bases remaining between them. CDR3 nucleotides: TGCGCCAGCAGCTACTCCCTGGGGGCTGTCGGGGAGCTGTTTTTT. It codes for CASSYSLGAVGELFF.

The CDR3 DNA sequence: TGTGCCAGCAGCGTAGCCTTAAGCTCCTACAATGAGCAGTTCTTC. Translation gives CASSVALSSYNEQFF. The V and J genes are TRBV9 and TRBJ2-1, with no clear D. Germline loops: CDR1 SGDLS, CDR2 YYNGEE. The CDR3 sequence is 15 residues long. V was shortened by 0 bases and J by 0 bases, with 7 bases between the two germline ends.

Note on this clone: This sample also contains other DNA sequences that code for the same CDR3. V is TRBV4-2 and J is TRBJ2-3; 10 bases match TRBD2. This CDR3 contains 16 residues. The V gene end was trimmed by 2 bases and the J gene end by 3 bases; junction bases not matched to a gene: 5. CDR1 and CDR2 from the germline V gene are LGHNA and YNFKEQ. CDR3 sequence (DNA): TGTGCCAGCAGCCAAAGGCTAGCGGGAGTAACAGATACGCAGTATTTT. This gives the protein CASSQRLAGVTDTQYF.